Below are 6 T cell receptor beta chains sequenced from a single sample in a study of blood T cell repertoires in COVID-19. Profiled with immunoSEQ multiplex PCR; TCRdb holds only in-frame clones, not every one. The sample yields 90,000 to 120,000 clones, approximately 84% seen once. Material for sequencing was peripheral blood. The receptors stem from a human donor in a cohort sampled during active COVID-19.

This clone was observed a few times. V and J are TRBV12-5 and TRBJ2-1; 12 bases map to TRBD2. Germline V CDR1 and CDR2: LGHNT, FRNRAP. CDR3 length equals 15 residues. The V gene end was trimmed by 1 base and the J gene end by 6 bases; junction bases not matched to a gene: 1. CDR3 amino acids: CASGLGLAGVNEQFF. DNA of the CDR3: TGTGCTAGTGGTTTGGGACTAGCGGGGGTCAATGAGCAGTTCTTC.

The J gene is TRBJ2-5, the V gene TRBV6-2 or TRBV6-3; D gene unclear. The CDR3 covers 12 residues. Germline assignment: CDR1 MNHEY and CDR2 SVGEGT. Deletions cut 2 bases from V and 5 bases from J, with 6 bases between. CDR3 sequence (DNA): TGTGCCAGCAGTTACCCCCGGGAGACCCAGTACTTC. It translates to CASSYPRETQYF.

Concerning this clone itself: The same CDR3 arises from other DNA sequences in this sample as well. The chain uses TRBV7-2 and TRBJ2-6; 8 positions match TRBD1. The J segment lost 4 bases and the V segment lost 4 bases, leaving 3 bases of the junction unmatched. Germline assignment: CDR1 SGHTA and CDR2 FQGNSA. The CDR3 contains 15 residues. The CDR3 region has the DNA TGTGCCAGCAGCTCAGGGGGCGCCGGGGCCAACGTCCTGACTTTC. This gives the protein CASSSGGAGANVLTF.

V is TRBV7-2 and J is TRBJ2-7; the D is unclear. Germline CDR1 SGHTA, CDR2 FQGNSA. Deletions cut 5 bases from V and 7 bases from J, with 15 bases between. The CDR3 loop spans 13 amino acids. The CDR3 nucleotides are TGTGCCAGCAGCCCCGGGTCCCTTGGTGAGCAGTACTTC. Its translation: CASSPGSLGEQYF.

V and J are TRBV30 and TRBJ1-2; D is perhaps TRBD1 (6 bases). V was clipped by 0 bases and J by 5 bases, with 10 bases between them. There are 13 residues in the CDR3. Germline CDR1 and CDR2: GTSNPN and SVGIG (reference sequence). For the CDR3, the DNA is TGTGCCTGGAGTGTACGGCAGGGGTATGGCTACACCTTC. The encoded protein is CAWSVRQGYGYTF.

The chain carries TRBV10-3 and TRBJ2-1; 12 positions agree with TRBD2. Germline assignment: CDR1 ENHRY and CDR2 SYGVKD. The CDR3 contains 14 residues. The trim removed 10 bases at V and 7 bases at J, leaving 8 bases unmatched. The CDR3 sequence: CATRTSGIRNEQFF. The CDR3 DNA reads as TGTGCCACAAGGACTAGCGGGATAAGGAATGAGCAGTTCTTC.